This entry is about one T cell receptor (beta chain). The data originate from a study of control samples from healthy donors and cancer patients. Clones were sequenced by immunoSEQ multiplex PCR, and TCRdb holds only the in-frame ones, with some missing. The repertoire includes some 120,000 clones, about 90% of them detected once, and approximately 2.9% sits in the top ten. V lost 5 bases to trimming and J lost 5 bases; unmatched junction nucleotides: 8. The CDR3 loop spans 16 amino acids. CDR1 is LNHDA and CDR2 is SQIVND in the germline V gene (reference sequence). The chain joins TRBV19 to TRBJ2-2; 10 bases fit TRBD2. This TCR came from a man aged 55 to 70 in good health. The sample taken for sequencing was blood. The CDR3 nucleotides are TGTGCCAGTAGTGAATCACTAGCGGGGTGGACCGGGGAGCTGTTTTTT. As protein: CASSESLAGWTGELFF.